The present TCR beta chain was sequenced within a study of T cells in Graves' hyperthyroidism and ophthalmopathy. The wider study: The initial diagnosis was the point when peripheral blood was collected, ahead of any treatment.

Study-wide findings and caveats: Most thyroid-expanded clonotypes above 0.001 were also found in blood.

This clonotype was detected ten times or more. Its antigen is undetermined. In patients aged 18 to 65, hyperthyroidism was newly diagnosed, with duration under 2 months. Uncontrolled infection, other autoimmune disease, pregnancy or lactation excluded patients. Amplification of TCR beta CDR3 regions used RNA as the template. A first-round RT-PCR of the TCR CDR3 used the HTBI primer set. MiXCR was run by TCRdb on the multiplex PCR reads, yielding one entry per CDR3 protein. The data contain around 290,000 distinct CDR3 sequences, around 15% of them singletons. The CDR3 sequence is 15 residues long. CDR1 is SGHNT, CDR2 YENEEA, per germline. Trimming left V 3 bases short and J 2 bases short, with 10 bases between.

The receptor was derived from a woman aged 40 to 50 with Graves' hyperthyroidism. Sequenced sample: blood. The rearrangement joins TRBV11-3 to TRBJ2-2, with D unclear. CDR3 sequence reads: CASSFFGENTGELFF. CDR3 bases: TGTGCCAGCAGCTTCTTTGGCGAAAACACCGGGGAGCTGTTTTTT.